This T cell receptor (beta chain) derives from a study of blood T cell repertoires in COVID-19 (TCRdb year 2020). As for the study more broadly: The collaborator samples originated in the United States, Italy and Spain and spanned the acute and convalescent phases of COVID-19. Nearly every sample came with metadata listing a de-identified subject ID, COVID-19 status, age in years and sex. The repertoires were released in a freely available public database meant as a resource for research on the immune response to SARS-CoV-2. Subjects who had been exposed to COVID-19, were actively infected with it, or had recovered from it provided the deeply sampled blood TCRbeta repertoires that made up the dataset. The samples were drawn from two sources: the first 160 participants of the ongoing ImmuneRACE study, and 1,000 to 1,500 subjects contributed by 6 global collaborators. Where available, HLA class I and class II types were obtained from metadata supplied by the sample provider rather than from assay-based typing. The prospective study material was composed of cDNA or gDNA derived from T cells, B-cell-depleted T cells, or PBMCs. Broader findings and caveats from the paper: How much clinical and demographic metadata was included differed by source and by participant, and the metadata was provided uncurated.

Comment on this clone: No cognate antigen has been identified for it. Base-call qualities are not available, and no considerably larger clone is one nucleotide away.

The CDR3 has 13 amino acids, counting the end cysteine and phenylalanine. The read is trimmed to its CDR3 DNA, 39 bases read in frame from base 1. In the germline V gene, CDR1 corresponds to KGHSH and CDR2 to LQKENI. Trimming removed 4 bases from V and 1 base from J, leaving 7 bases between the germline ends. One collaborating source in Seattle enrolled patients during active infection and followed them longitudinally through the course of disease. Collaborating institutions collected whole blood in K2EDTA tubes following their own protocols. For TCRbeta analysis, collaborator samples were shipped as frozen whole blood, as isolated PBMCs, or as DNA extracted from either sample type. TCRbeta CDR3 regions were amplified from genomic DNA using the immunoSEQ Assay, a bias-controlled multiplex PCR. The published analysis was carried out like this. The number of nucleated cells in each sample was estimated from the amplification of reference gene primers within the assay. To quantify the absolute abundance of each unique TCRbeta CDR3 rearrangement, sequence reads were collapsed and filtered. For each sample, productive Simpson clonality was calculated as the square root of Simpson's diversity index across productive rearrangements. The clones in this table, taken by TCRdb from immuneACCESS, are in-frame only. Not every clone is retained; where verified, under half of the shortfall comes from an unresolved V gene, and the cause of the rest is unknown. The D gene and trimming were derived from the DNA, and the V and J assignments and clone size from that table. The table for this sample lists 300,000 to 400,000 clones; about 90% of them were counted only once. Clones ranked in the top ten supply roughly 6.6% of the sample.

The origin of this receptor is a woman in her 70s with COVID-19, enrolled during active disease. The sequenced sample consisted of peripheral blood. The V and J genes are TRBV18 and TRBJ1-2; no D segment can be confidently identified. In nucleotides, the sequence is TGTGCCAGCTCACAGGAGGTTAACTATGGCTACACCTTC. Translated, this gives CASSQEVNYGYTF.